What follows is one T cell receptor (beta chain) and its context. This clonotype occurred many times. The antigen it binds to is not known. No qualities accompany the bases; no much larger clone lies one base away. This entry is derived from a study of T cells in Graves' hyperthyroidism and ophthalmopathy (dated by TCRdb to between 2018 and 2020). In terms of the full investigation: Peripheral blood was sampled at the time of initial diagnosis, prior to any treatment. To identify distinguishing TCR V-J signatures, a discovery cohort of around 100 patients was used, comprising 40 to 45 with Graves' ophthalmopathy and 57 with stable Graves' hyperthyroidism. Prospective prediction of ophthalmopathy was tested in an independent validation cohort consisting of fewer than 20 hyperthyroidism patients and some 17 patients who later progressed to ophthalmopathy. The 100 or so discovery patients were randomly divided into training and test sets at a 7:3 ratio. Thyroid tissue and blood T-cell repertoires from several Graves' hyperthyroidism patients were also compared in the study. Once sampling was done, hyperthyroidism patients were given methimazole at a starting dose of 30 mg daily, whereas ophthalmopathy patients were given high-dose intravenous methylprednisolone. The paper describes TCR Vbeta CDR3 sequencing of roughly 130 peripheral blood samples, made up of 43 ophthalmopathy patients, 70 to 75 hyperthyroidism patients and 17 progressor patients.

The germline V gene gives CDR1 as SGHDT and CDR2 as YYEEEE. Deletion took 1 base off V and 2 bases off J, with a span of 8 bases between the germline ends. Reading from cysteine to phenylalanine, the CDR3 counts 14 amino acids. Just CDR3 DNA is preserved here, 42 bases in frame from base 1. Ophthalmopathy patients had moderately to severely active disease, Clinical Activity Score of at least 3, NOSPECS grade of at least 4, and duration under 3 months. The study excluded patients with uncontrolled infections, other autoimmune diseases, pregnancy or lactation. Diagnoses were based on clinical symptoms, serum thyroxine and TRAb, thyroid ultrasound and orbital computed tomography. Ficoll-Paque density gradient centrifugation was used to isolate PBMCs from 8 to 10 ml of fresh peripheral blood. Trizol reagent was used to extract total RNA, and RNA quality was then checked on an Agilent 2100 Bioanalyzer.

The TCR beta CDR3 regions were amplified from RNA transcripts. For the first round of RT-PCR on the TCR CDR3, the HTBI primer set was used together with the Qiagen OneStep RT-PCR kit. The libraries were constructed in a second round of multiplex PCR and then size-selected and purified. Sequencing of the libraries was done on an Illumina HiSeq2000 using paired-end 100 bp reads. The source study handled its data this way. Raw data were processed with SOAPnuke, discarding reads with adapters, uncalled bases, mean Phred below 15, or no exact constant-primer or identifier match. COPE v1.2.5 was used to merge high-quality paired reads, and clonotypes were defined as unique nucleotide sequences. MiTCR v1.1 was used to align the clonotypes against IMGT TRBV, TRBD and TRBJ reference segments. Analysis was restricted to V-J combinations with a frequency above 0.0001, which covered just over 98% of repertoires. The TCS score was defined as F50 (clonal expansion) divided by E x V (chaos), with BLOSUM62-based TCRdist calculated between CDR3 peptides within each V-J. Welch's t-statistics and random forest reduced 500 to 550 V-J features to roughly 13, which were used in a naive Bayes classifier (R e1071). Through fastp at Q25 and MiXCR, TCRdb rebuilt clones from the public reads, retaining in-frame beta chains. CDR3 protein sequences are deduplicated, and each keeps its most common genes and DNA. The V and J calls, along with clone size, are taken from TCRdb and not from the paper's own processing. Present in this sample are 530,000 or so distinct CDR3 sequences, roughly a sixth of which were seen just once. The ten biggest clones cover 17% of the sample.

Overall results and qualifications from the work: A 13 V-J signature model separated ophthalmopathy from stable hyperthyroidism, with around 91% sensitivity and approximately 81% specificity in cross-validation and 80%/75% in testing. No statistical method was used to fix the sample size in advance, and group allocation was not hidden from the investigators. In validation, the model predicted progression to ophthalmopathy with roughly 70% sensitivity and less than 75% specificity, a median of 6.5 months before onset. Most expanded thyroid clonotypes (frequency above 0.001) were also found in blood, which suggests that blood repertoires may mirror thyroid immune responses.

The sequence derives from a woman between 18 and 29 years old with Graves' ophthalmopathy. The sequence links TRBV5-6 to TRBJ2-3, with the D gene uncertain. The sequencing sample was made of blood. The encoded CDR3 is CASSLTSSTDTQYF. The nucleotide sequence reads TGTGCCAGCAGCTTGACAAGCTCCACAGATACGCAGTATTTT.